This entry features one TCR beta chain sequence. These data are taken from a study of blood T cell repertoires in COVID-19. In the original processing: Amplification with reference gene primers provided the estimates of nucleated cell counts. Here immunoSEQ multiplex PCR was the method, and the copy in TCRdb shows in-frame clones only, minus some. That table furnishes V, J and clone size, whereas the DNA furnished D and trimming. Counted here are tens of thousands of clones, roughly 77% occurring once; the ten biggest clones make up around a tenth. Germline V gene sequence: CDR1 MNHEY, CDR2 SVGAGI. The CDR3 has 13 amino acids. V lost 6 bases, J lost 6 bases, and 5 bases stayed unmatched.

The chain is built from TRBV6-5 and TRBJ2-1, with TRBD2 matching 7 bases. The sample comprised peripheral blood. This TCR derives from a human donor in a cohort sampled during active COVID-19. The chain's CDR3 is CASRILAVNEQFF. As DNA, the CDR3 is TGTGCCAGCAGGATTCTAGCGGTCAATGAGCAGTTCTTC.